Presented here are 5 T cell receptor beta chains from one specimen sequenced in a study of response to subunit inactivated influenza vaccine. A single record per CDR3 protein comes from TCRdb applying MiXCR to the RT-PCR reads. This sample has more than 700,000 distinct CDR3 sequences, with approximately 22% found just once. The source was PBMCs from blood, collected about 5 days after vaccination. Receptors were obtained from a man aged 50 to 60 who received an inactivated influenza vaccine.

This rearrangement joins TRBV6-1 to TRBJ2-7, with TRBD2 identical over 7 bases. The germline V gene has CDR1 MNHNS and CDR2 SASEGT. The CDR3 totals 18 residues. Unmatched junction bases numbered 11, after V lost 0 bases and J lost 0 bases. The CDR3 loop is CASSEALPFLADSYEQYF. DNA of the CDR3: TGTGCCAGCAGTGAAGCGCTACCCTTTCTAGCGGACTCCTACGAGCAGTACTTC.

The V and J genes are TRBV6-5 and TRBJ1-6; a weak D match, TRBD1 (6 bases). Germline CDR1 is MNHEY and CDR2 is SVGAGI. This CDR3 region has 19 residues. Trimming cost V 0 bases and J 0 bases, with 15 bases left between them. CDR3 in amino acids: CASSYSGGSTDSYNSPLHF. DNA of the CDR3: TGTGCCAGCAGTTACTCAGGGGGGTCGACAGACTCCTATAATTCACCCCTCCACTTT.

This chain joins TRBV10-3 and TRBJ2-7, with TRBD2 identical over 11 bases. This CDR3 region has 16 residues. With V trimmed by 4 bases and J by 5 bases, 10 bases remained unmatched. Germline V gives CDR1 ENHRY, CDR2 SYGVKD. CDR3 amino acids: CAISVGMRLAGNEQYF. The CDR3 DNA follows: TGTGCCATCAGTGTTGGGATGAGACTAGCGGGGAACGAGCAGTACTTC.

Many counts were recorded for this clonotype. The chain couples TRBV28 to TRBJ2-3, with 11 bases lining up with TRBD1. Germline values: CDR1 MDHEN, CDR2 SYDVKM. CDR3 length: 16 amino acids. J gave up 5 bases and V 6 bases, and 10 bases lay outside the gene matches. The CDR3 is CASSAFRDRGRDTQYF. DNA for the CDR3: TGTGCCAGCAGCGCATTCCGGGACAGGGGGAGAGATACGCAGTATTTT. Full variable domain (outside the CDR3, taken from reference TRBV28 and TRBJ2-3): DVKVTQSSRYLVKRTGEKVFLECVQDMDHENMFWYRQDPGLGLRLIYFSYDVKMKEKGDIPEGYSVSREKKERFSLILESASTNQTSMYLCASSAFRDRGRDTQYFGPGTRLTVL.

V and J are TRBV11-3 and TRBJ1-1, with TRBD1 matching 8 bases. The V gene's germline CDR1 is SGHNT and CDR2 YENEEA. The V and J ends lost 1 base and 0 bases, in that order; junction bases with no gene match: 16. The CDR3 length is 20 residues. The CDR3 DNA follows: TGTGCCAGCAGCTTAGTCAGGGGGCACAGTCGGAGTTACTTGAACACTGAAGCTTTCTTT. This translates into CASSLVRGHSRSYLNTEAFF. Full variable domain (rest looked up from reference TRBV11-3 and TRBJ1-1): EAGVVQSPRYKIIEKKQPVAFWCNPISGHNTLYWYLQNLGQGPELLIRYENEEAVDDSQLPKDRFSAERLKGVDSTLKIQPAELGDSAVYLCASSLVRGHSRSYLNTEAFFGQGTRLTVV.